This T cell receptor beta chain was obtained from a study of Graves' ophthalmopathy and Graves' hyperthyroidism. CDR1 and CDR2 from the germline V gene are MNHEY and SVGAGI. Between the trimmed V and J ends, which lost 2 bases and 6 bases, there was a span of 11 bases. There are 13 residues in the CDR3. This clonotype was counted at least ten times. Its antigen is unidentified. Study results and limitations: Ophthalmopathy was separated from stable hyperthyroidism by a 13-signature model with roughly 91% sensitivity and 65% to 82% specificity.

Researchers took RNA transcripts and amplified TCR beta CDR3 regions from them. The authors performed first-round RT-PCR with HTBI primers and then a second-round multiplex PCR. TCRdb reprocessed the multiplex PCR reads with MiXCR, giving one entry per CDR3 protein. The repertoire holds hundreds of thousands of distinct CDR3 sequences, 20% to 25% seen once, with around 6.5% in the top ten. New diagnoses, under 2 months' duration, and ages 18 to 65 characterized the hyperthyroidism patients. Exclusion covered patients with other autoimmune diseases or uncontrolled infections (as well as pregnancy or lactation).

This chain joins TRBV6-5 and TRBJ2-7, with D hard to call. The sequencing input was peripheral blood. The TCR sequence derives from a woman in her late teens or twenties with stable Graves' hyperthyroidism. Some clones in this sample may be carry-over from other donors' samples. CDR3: CASSYSPESEQYF. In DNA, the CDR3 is TGTGCCAGCAGTTACAGCCCTGAAAGCGAGCAGTACTTC.